A single sample gave rise to the 6 T cell receptor beta chains below, sequenced in a study of CXCR3-negative and CXCR3-positive naive CD8 T cells. The TRB libraries of cDNA were built by UMI-labeled 5' RACE. TCRdb reprocessed the 5' RACE reads, keeping one entry per CDR3 protein, no DNA. The sample includes some 66,000 distinct CDR3 sequences. Sequencing was done on a sample of naive CXCR3- CD8+ T cells from blood. The subset denotes: CD45RO-CCR7+CD27+CD95- naive CD8+ T cells lacking CXCR3 (TNR3-). These receptors were collected from a human donor in good health. Some clones in this sample may be carry-over from other donors' samples.

V is TRBV28 and J is TRBJ2-1; TCRdb selects TRBD2, and the lack of DNA leaves this call unchecked. This CDR3 comprises 14 residues. CDR1 MDHEN and CDR2 SYDVKM come from the germline V gene. CDR3 region: CATTERVLHSEQFF.

The chain combines TRBV6-6 with TRBJ2-3; TCRdb's D call, TRBD1, is unchecked because there is no DNA. The CDR3 has 15 residues. Looked up from germline, CDR1 is MNHNY and CDR2 is SVGAGI (reference sequence). The CDR3 sequence is CASSYRGGRGDTQYF.

The gene calls are TRBV29-1 and TRBJ2-2; TCRdb calls TRBD1, which cannot be checked without DNA. The CDR3 runs 16 residues. CDR1 and CDR2 from the germline V gene are SQVTM and ANQGSEA. CDR3 amino acids: CSVEDRTGENTGELFF.

The rearrangement links TRBV7-3 to TRBJ2-7; TCRdb indicates TRBD1, and absent DNA this call remains unverified. The CDR3 contains 14 residues. The germline V gene has CDR1 SGHTA and CDR2 FQGTGA. The CDR3 reads CASSLTGDTYEQYF. The variable domain in full, completed from reference TRBV7-3 and TRBJ2-7, reads GAGVSQTPSNKVTEKGKYVELRCDPISGHTALYWYRQSLGQGPEFLIYFQGTGAADDSGLPNDRFFAVRPEGSVSTLKIQRTERGDSAVYLCASSLTGDTYEQYFGPGTRLTVT.

This chain links TRBV7-9 with TRBJ2-7; no DNA is available, so the TRBD1 call from TCRdb remains unchecked. Germline CDR1 and CDR2: SEHNR and FQNEAQ (reference sequence). The length of the CDR3 is 17 residues. This CDR3 is CASSFAGGRDSPGEQYF.

CDR3 loop: CASSSVLNGLAGVTYNEQFF. This chain connects TRBV7-9 to TRBJ2-1; TCRdb proposes TRBD2, but this gene call is untestable without DNA. CDR3 length: 20 amino acids. The germline CDR1 and CDR2 sequences are SEHNR and FQNEAQ (reference sequence).